Below are 4 T cell receptor beta chains sequenced from a single sample in a study of response to subunit inactivated influenza vaccine. TCRdb re-called the RT-PCR reads through MiXCR, storing one row per CDR3 protein. The data show roughly 790,000 distinct CDR3 sequences, with less than 25% seen just once and roughly 10% held by the top ten. Specimen: PBMCs from blood, collected less than 6 days after vaccination. The receptor source for this set is a man in his fifties or sixties who received an inactivated influenza vaccine.

The chain employs TRBV6-5 and TRBJ2-5; D may match TRBD1 or TRBD2 (5 bases each). Germline V CDR1 and CDR2: MNHEY, SVGAGI. V shed 0 bases and J shed 3 bases, with 11 bases lying between them. The CDR3 runs 15 residues. Written as DNA, the CDR3 is TGTGCCAGCAGTTACTCGTTCCTGGGGGAAGAGACCCAGTACTTC. It specifies CASSYSFLGEETQYF.

The CDR3 loop reads CASSLQGLADSSSYEQYF. In DNA, the CDR3 is TGTGCCAGCAGCTTACAGGGACTAGCGGATTCGAGCTCCTACGAGCAGTACTTC. V and J are TRBV11-2 and TRBJ2-7; TRBD2 matches at 11 bases. CDR1 is SGHAT, CDR2 FQNNGV, per germline. The junction had 9 bases not matched to a gene; V was cut back by 2 bases and J by 0 bases. There are 18 residues in the CDR3.

This rearrangement joins TRBV7-8 to TRBJ2-1, with 12 bases fitting TRBD2. CDR1 and CDR2 from the germline V gene are SGHVS and FQNEAQ. The V segment lost 5 bases and the J segment 1 base; nucleotides outside the gene matches: 6. The CDR3 extends over 17 amino acids. As DNA, the CDR3 is TGTGCCAGCAGCGCAGGACTAGCGGGGCAGTCCTACAATGAGCAGTTCTTC. This codes for CASSAGLAGQSYNEQFF.

V gene TRBV7-9 combines with J gene TRBJ2-3; D is uncertain. Germline V gene sequence: CDR1 SEHNR, CDR2 FQNEAQ (reference sequence). The CDR3 consists of 12 residues. V was cut by 6 bases and J by 4 bases, with 8 bases left in between. The CDR3 nucleotides read TGTGCCAGCAGTGGCTGGGCAGATACGCAGTATTTT. Translating gives CASSGWADTQYF.